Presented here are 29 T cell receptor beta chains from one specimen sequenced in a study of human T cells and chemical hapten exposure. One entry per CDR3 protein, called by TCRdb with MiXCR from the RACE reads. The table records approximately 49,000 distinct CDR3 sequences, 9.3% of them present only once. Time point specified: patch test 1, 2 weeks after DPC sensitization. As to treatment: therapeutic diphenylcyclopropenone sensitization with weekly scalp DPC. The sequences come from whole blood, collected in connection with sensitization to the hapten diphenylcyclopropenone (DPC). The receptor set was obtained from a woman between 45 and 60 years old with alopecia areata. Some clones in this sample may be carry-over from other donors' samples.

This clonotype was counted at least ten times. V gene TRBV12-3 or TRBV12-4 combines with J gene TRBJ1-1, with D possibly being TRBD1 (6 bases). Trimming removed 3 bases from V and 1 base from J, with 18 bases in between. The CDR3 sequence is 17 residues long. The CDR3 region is CASSFWRVRGANTEAFF. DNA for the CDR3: TGTGCCAGCAGTTTTTGGCGGGTCCGGGGGGCGAACACTGAAGCTTTCTTT.

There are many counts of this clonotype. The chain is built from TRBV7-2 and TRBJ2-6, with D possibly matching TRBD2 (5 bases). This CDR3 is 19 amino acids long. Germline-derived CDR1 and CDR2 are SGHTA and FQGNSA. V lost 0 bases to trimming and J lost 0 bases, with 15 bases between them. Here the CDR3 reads CASSLASYRGSSGANVLTF. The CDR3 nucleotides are TGTGCCAGCAGCTTAGCATCTTATCGGGGAAGCTCTGGGGCCAACGTCCTGACTTTC.

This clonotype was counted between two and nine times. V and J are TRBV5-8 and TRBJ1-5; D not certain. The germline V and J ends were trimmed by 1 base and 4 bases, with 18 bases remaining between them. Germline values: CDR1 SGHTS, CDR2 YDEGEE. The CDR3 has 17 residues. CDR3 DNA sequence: TGTGCCAGCAGCTTGCTGGCAGGTCCCGGGGAGAATCAGCCCCAGCATTTT. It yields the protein CASSLLAGPGENQPQHF.

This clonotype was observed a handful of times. CDR3 in amino acids: CASSSSDSTEAFF. CDR3 sequence (DNA): TGTGCCAGCAGCTCTTCAGACAGCACTGAAGCTTTCTTT. V is TRBV11-2 and J is TRBJ1-1; possibly TRBD1 for D (5 bases). The germline gives CDR1 SGHAT, CDR2 FQNNGV. The V end was cut by 4 bases, the J end by 4 bases, with 10 bases between. The CDR3 covers 13 residues.

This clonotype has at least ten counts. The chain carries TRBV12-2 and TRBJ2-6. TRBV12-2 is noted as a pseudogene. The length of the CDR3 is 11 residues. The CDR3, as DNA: TGTGCAAGTCGCTTAGGAATCGTCCTGACTTTC. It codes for CASRLGIVLTF.

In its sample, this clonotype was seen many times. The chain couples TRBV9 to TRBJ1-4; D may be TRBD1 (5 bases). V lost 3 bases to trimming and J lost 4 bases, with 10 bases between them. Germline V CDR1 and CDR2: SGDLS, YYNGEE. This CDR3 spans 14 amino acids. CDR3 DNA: TGTGCCAGCAGCGAGACAGTGATTAATGAAAAACTGTTTTTT. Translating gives CASSETVINEKLFF. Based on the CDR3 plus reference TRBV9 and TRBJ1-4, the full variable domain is DSGVTQTPKHLITATGQRVTLRCSPRSGDLSVYWYQQSLDQGLQFLIQYYNGEERAKGNILERFSAQQFPDLHSELNLSSLELGDSALYFCASSETVINEKLFFGSGTQLSVL.

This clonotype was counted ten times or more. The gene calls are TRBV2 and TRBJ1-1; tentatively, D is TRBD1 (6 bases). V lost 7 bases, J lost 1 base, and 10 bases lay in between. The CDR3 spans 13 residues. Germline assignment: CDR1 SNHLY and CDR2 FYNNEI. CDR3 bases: TGTGCCAGCATAGACAGGAGGAACACTGAAGCTTTCTTT. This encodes CASIDRRNTEAFF.

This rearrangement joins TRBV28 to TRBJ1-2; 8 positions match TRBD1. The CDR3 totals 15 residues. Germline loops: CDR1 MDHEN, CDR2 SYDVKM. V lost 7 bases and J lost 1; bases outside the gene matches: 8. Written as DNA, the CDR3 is TGTGCCAGCATATACGCAGGGGGCCTTAACTATGGCTACACCTTC. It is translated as CASIYAGGLNYGYTF.

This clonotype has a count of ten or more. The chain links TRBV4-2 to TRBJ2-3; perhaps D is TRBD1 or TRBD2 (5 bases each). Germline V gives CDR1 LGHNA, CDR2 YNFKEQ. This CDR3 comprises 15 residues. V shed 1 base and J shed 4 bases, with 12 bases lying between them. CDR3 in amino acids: CASSQGFRDPDTQYF. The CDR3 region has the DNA TGTGCCAGCAGCCAAGGATTTAGGGACCCAGATACGCAGTATTTT.

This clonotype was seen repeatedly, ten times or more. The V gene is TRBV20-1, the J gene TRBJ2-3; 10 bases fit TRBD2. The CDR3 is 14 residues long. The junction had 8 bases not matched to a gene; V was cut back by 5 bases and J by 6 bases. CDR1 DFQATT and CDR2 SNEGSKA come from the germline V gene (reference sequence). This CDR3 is CSAYLAGGSDTQYF. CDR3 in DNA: TGCAGTGCTTACTTAGCGGGAGGTAGCGATACGCAGTATTTT.

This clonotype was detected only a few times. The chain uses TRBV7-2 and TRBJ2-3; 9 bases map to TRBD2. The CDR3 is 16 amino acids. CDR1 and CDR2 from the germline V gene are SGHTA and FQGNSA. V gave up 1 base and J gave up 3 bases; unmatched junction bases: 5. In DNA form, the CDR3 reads TGTGCCAGCAGCTTAGGCGGCGGGAGGGCAACAGATACGCAGTATTTT. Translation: CASSLGGGRATDTQYF.

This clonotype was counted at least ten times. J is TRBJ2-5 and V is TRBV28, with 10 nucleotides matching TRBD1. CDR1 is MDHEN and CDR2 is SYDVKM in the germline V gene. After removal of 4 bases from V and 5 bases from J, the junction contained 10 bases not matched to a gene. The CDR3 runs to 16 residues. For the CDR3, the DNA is TGTGCCAGCAGTTCCCGGACAGGGGGGTTTCGGGAGACCCAGTACTTC. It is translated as CASSSRTGGFRETQYF. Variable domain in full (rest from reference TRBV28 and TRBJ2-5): DVKVTQSSRYLVKRTGEKVFLECVQDMDHENMFWYRQDPGLGLRLIYFSYDVKMKEKGDIPEGYSVSREKKERFSLILESASTNQTSMYLCASSSRTGGFRETQYFGPGTRLLVL.

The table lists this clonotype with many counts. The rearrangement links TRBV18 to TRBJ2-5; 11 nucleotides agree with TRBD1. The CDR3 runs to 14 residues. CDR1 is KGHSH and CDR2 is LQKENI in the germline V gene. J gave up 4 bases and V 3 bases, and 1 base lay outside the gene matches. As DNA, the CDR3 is TGTGCCAGCTCACCCGGGACAGGGGGAGAGACCCAGTACTTC. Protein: CASSPGTGGETQYF.

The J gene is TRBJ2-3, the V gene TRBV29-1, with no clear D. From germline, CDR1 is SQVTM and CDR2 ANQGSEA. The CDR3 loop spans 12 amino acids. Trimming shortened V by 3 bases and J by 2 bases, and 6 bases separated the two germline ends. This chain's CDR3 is CSVDRTTDTQYF. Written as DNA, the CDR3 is TGCAGCGTTGACAGGACCACAGATACGCAGTATTTT.

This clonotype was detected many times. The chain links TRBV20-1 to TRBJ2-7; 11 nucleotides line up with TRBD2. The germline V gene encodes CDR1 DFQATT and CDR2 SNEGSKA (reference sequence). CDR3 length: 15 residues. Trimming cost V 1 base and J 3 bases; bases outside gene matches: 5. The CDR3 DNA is TGCAGTGCTAGAGGCCCTAGCGGGAGGATCTACGAGCAGTACTTC. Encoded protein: CSARGPSGRIYEQYF.

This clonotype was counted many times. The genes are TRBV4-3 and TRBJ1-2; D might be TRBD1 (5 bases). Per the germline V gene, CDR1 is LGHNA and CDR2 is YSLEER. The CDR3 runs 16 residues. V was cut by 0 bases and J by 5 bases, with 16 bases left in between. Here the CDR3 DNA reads TGCGCCAGCAGCCAAGATTTGAAGGGGCTTGGGTATGGCTACACCTTC. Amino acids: CASSQDLKGLGYGYTF.

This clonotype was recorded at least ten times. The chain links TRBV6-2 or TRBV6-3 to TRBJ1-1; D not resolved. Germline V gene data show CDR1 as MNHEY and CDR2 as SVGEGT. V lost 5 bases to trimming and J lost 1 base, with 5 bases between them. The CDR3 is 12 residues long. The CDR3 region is CASSNPNTEAFF. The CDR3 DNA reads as TGTGCCAGCAGTAACCCGAACACTGAAGCTTTCTTT.

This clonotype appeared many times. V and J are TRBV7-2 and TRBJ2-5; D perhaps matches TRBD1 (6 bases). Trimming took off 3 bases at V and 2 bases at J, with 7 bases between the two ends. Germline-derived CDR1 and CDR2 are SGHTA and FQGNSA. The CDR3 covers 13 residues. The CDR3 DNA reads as TGTGCCAGCAGCTTCACAGGGCAAGAGACCCAGTACTTC. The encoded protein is CASSFTGQETQYF.

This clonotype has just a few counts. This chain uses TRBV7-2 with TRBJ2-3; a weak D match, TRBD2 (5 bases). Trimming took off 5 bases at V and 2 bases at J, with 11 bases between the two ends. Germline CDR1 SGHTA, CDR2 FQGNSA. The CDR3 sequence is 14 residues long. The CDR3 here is CASSEDYATDTQYF. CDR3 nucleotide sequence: TGTGCCAGCAGCGAAGACTATGCCACAGATACGCAGTATTTT. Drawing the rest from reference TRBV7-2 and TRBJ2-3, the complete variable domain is GAGVSQSPSNKVTEKGKDVELRCDPISGHTALYWYRQSLGQGLEFLIYFQGNSAPDKSGLPSDRFSAERTGGSVSTLTIQRTQQEDSAVYLCASSEDYATDTQYFGPGTRLTVL.

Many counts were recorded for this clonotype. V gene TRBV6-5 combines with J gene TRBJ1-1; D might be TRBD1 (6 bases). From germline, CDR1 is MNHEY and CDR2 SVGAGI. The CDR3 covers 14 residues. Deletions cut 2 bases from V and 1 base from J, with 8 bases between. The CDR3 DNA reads TGTGCCAGCAGTTACGAGGACAGGAACACTGAAGCTTTCTTT. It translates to CASSYEDRNTEAFF.

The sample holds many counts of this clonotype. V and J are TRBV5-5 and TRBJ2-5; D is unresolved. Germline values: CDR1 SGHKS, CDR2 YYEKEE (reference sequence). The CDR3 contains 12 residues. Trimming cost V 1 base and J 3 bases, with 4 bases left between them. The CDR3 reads CASSLSEETQYF. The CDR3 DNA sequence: TGTGCCAGCAGCTTGTCAGAAGAGACCCAGTACTTC.

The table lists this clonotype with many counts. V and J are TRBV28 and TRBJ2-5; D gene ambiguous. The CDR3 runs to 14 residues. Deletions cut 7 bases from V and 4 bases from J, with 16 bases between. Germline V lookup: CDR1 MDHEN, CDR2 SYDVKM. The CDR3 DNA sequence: TGTGCCAGCATGTCACGGGTGGGTCTAGAGACCCAGTACTTC. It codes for CASMSRVGLETQYF.

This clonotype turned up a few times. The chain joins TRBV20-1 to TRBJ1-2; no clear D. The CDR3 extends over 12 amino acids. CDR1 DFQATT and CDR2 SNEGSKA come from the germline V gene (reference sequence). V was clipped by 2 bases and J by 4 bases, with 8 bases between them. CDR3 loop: CSARQWTYGYTF. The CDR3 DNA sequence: TGCAGTGCTAGACAGTGGACCTATGGCTACACCTTC.

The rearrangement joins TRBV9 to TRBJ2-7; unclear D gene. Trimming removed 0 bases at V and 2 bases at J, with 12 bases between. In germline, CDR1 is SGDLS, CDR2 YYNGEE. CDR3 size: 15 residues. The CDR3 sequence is CASSVGPSRTYEQYF. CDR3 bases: TGTGCCAGCAGCGTAGGGCCATCGCGGACCTACGAGCAGTACTTC.

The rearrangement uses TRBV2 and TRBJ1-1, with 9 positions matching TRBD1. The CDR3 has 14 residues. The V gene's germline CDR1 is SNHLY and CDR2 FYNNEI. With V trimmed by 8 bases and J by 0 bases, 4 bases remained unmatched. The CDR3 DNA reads TGTGCCAGCGAGGACAGGGGTATGAACACTGAAGCTTTCTTT. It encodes CASEDRGMNTEAFF.

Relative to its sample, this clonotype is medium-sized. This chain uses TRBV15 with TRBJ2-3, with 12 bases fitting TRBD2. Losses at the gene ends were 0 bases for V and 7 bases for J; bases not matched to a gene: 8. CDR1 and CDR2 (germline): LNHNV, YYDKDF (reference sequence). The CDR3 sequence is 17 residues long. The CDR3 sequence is CATSRETSGSLAYTQYF. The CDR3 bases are TGTGCCACCAGCAGAGAGACTAGCGGGAGCTTGGCCTATACGCAGTATTTT.

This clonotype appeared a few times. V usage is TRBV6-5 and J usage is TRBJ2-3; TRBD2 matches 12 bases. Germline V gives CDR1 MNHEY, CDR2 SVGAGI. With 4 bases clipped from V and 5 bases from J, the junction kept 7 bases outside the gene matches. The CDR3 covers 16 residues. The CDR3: CASSSPSGRAVDTQYF. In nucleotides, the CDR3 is TGTGCCAGCAGTTCTCCTAGCGGGAGGGCCGTAGATACGCAGTATTTT.

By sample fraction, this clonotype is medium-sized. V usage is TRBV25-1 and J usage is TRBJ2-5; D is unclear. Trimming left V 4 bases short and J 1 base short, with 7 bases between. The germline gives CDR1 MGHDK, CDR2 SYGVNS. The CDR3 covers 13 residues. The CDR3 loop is CASSGHLQETQYF. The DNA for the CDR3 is TGTGCCAGCAGTGGACACCTCCAAGAGACCCAGTACTTC.

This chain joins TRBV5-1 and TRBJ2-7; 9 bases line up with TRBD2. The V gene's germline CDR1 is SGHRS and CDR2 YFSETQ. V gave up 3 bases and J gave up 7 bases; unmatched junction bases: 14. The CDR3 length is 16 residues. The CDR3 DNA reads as TGCGCCAGCAGCTCAATGCCGGGACTAGCAGCCTCAGAGCAGTACTTC. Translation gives CASSSMPGLAASEQYF.